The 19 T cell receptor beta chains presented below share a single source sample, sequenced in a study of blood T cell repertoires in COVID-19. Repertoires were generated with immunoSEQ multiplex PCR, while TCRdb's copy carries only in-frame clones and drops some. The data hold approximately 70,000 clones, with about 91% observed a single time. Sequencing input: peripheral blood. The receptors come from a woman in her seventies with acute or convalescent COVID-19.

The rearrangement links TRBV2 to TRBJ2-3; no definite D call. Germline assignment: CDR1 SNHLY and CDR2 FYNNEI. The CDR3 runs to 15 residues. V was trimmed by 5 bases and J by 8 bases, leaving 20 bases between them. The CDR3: CASSPEIQSAVTQYF. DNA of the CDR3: TGTGCCAGCAGTCCCGAGATTCAGTCGGCGGTTACGCAGTATTTT.

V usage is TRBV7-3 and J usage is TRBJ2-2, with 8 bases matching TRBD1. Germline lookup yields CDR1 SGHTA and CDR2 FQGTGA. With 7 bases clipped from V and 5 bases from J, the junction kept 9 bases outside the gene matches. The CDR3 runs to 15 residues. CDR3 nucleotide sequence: TGTGCCAGCACCCTGACAGGGGCAGGGACCGGGGAGCTGTTTTTT. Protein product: CASTLTGAGTGELFF.

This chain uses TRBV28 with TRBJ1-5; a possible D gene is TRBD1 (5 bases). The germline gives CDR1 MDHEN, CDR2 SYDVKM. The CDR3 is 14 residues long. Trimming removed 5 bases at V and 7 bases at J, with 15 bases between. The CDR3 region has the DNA TGTGCCAGCAGTCTTAGGCGGGGGTTCCAGCCCCAGCATTTT. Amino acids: CASSLRRGFQPQHF.

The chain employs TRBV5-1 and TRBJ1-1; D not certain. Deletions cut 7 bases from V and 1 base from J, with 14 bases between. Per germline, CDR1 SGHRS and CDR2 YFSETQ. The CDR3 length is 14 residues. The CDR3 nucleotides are TGCGCCAGCTCCCTTGGCGGGTGGAACACTGAAGCTTTCTTT. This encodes CASSLGGWNTEAFF.

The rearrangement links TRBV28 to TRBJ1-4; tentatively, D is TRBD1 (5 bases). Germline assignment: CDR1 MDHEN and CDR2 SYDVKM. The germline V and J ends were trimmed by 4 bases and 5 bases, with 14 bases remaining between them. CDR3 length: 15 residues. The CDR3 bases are TGTGCCAGCAGTTCGCCTGGGGCGTCGAATGAAAAACTGTTTTTT. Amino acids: CASSSPGASNEKLFF. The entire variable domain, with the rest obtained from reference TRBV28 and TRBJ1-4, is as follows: DVKVTQSSRYLVKRTGEKVFLECVQDMDHENMFWYRQDPGLGLRLIYFSYDVKMKEKGDIPEGYSVSREKKERFSLILESASTNQTSMYLCASSSPGASNEKLFFGSGTQLSVL.

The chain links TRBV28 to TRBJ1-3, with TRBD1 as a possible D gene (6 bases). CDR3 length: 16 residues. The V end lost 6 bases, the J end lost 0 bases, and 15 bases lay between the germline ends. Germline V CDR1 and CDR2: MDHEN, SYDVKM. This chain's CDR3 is CASSYRALVSGNTIYF. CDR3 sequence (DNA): TGTGCCAGCAGCTACAGGGCTCTAGTCTCTGGAAACACCATATATTTT.

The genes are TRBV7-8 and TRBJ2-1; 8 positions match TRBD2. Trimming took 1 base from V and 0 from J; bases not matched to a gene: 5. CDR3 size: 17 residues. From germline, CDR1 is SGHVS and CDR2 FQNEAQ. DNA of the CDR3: TGTGCCAGCAGCTTAGATCCGGGGGGGAGCTCCTACAATGAGCAGTTCTTC. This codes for CASSLDPGGSSYNEQFF. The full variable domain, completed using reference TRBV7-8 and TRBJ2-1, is GAGVSQSPRYKVAKRGQDVALRCDPISGHVSLFWYQQALGQGPEFLTYFQNEAQLDKSGLPSDRFFAERPEGSVSTLKIQRTQQEDSAVYLCASSLDPGGSSYNEQFFGPGTRLTVL.

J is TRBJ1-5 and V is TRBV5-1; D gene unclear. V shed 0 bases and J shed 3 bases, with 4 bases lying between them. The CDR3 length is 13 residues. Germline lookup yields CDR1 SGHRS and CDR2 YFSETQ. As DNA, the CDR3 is TGCGCCAGCAGCTTGGCCCTCAATCAGCCCCAGCATTTT. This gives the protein CASSLALNQPQHF. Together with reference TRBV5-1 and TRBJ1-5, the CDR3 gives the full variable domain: KAGVTQTPRYLIKTRGQQVTLSCSPISGHRSVSWYQQTPGQGLQFLFEYFSETQRNKGNFPGRFSGRQFSNSRSEMNVSTLELGDSALYLCASSLALNQPQHFGDGTRLSIL.

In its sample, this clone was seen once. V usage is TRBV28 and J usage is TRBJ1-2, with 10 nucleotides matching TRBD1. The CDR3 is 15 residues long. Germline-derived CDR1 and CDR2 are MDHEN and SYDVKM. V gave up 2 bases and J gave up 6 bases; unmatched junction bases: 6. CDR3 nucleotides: TGTGCCAGCAGTTTAGCCCGACAGGGGGCGGATGGCTACACCTTC. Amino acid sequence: CASSLARQGADGYTF.

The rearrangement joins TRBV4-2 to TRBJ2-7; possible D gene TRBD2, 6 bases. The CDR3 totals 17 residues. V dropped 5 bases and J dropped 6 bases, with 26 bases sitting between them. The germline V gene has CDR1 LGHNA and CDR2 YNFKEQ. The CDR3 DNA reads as TGTGCCAGCAGCACGGGAGAGCGATCCCTCGAAAGGGGCGAGCAGTACTTC. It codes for CASSTGERSLERGEQYF.

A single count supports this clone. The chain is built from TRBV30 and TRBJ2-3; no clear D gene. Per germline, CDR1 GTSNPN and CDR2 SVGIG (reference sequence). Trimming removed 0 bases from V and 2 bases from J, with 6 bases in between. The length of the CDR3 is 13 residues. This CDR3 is CAWSVLLTDTQYF. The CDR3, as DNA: TGTGCCTGGAGTGTACTACTCACAGATACGCAGTATTTT.

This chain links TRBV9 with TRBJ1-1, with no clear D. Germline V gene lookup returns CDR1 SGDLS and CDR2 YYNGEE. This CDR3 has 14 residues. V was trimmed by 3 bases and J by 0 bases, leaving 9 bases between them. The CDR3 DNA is TGTGCCAGCAGCGCCCAGATCATGAACACTGAAGCTTTCTTT. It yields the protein CASSAQIMNTEAFF.

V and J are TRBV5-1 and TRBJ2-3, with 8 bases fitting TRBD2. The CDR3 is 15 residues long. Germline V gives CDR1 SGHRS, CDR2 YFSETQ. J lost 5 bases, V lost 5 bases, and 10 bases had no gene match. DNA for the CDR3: TGCGCCAGCAGAGCGAGCGGGGGAAGGGGAGATACGCAGTATTTT. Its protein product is CASRASGGRGDTQYF.

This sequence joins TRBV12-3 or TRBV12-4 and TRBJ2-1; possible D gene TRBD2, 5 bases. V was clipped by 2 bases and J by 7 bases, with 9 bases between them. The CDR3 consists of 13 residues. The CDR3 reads CASSLTRLNEQFF. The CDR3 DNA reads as TGTGCCAGCAGTTTAACTAGACTTAATGAGCAGTTCTTC.

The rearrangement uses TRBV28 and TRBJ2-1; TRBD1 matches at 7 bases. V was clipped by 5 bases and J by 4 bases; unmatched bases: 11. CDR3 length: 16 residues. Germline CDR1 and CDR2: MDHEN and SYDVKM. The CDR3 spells CASSPSAGTAYNEQFF. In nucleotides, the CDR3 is TGTGCCAGCAGTCCCTCAGCCGGGACAGCATACAATGAGCAGTTCTTC.

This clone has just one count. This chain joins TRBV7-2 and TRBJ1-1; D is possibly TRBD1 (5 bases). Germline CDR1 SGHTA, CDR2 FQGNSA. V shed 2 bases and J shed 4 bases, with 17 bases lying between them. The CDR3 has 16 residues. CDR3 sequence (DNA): TGTGCCAGCAGCTTAACCCCCGTGGGGGGAGTCACTGAAGCTTTCTTT. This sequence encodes CASSLTPVGGVTEAFF.

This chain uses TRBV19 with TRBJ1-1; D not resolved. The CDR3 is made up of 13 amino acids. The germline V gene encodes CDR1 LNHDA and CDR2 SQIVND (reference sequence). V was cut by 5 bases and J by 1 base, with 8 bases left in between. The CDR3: CASSSRWNTEAFF. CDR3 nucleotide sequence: TGTGCCAGTAGTTCACGGTGGAACACTGAAGCTTTCTTT.

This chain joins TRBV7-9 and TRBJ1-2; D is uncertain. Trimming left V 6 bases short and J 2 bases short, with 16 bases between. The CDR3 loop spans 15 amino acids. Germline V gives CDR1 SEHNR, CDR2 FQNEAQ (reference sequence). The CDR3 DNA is TGTGCCAGCAGGCCGAGTCCAAGCCCCAACTATGGCTACACCTTC. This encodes CASRPSPSPNYGYTF.

The CDR3 protein is CASSLRQAPDTIYF. The CDR3 region has the DNA TGTGCCAGCAGTTTAAGACAGGCTCCGGACACCATATATTTT. V gene TRBV6-5 combines with J gene TRBJ1-3; tentatively, D is TRBD1 (6 bases). Trimming left V 4 bases short and J 8 bases short, with 15 bases between. CDR3 length equals 14 residues. The germline CDR1 and CDR2 sequences are MNHEY and SVGAGI.